A single sample is the source of the 21 T cell receptor beta chains below, sequenced in a study of blood T cell repertoires in COVID-19. Method: immunoSEQ multiplex PCR; TCRdb's copy keeps in-frame clones and lacks some. Of 30,000 to 40,000 clones in the sample, 85% to 90% were seen once. The sequencing sample was made of peripheral blood. Receptor source: a man between 65 and 85 years old with active COVID-19.

V gene TRBV6-6 combines with J gene TRBJ1-2, with 11 positions matching TRBD1. The germline CDR1 and CDR2 sequences are MNHNY and SVGAGI (reference sequence). The CDR3 totals 15 residues. V lost 2 bases, J lost 7 bases, and 6 bases stayed unmatched. In nucleotides, the CDR3 is TGTGCCAGCAGTTACGTCGGACAGGGGGCTGTTGGCTACACCTTC. Translation gives CASSYVGQGAVGYTF.

The gene calls are TRBV7-6 and TRBJ2-2; TRBD2 might be the D (6 bases). V was pared by 3 bases and J by 8 bases, with 16 bases between. Germline values: CDR1 SGHVS, CDR2 FNYEAQ. CDR3 length: 15 residues. DNA of the CDR3: TGTGCCAGCAGCTTGGTCGTGGCCGGGACTGGGGAGCTGTTTTTT. The encoded protein is CASSLVVAGTGELFF.

This chain uses TRBV7-2 with TRBJ2-5, with D possibly matching TRBD2 (6 bases). V lost 5 bases and J lost 1, with 20 bases in between. The CDR3 length is 17 residues. From germline, CDR1 is SGHTA and CDR2 FQGNSA. In nucleotides, the CDR3 is TGTGCCAGCAGCCACTTTGGGAGCGGAGGGCCCCAAGAGACCCAGTACTTC. Its protein is CASSHFGSGGPQETQYF.

V is TRBV19 and J is TRBJ1-1; possibly TRBD1 for D (5 bases). V lost 7 bases, J lost 1 base, and 13 bases lay in between. CDR3 length: 14 amino acids. Germline V gene sequence: CDR1 LNHDA, CDR2 SQIVND (reference sequence). The CDR3 coding sequence is TGTGCCAGTACCCCCGACGGGGGGAACACTGAAGCTTTCTTT. Its protein product is CASTPDGGNTEAFF. Full variable domain (remainder filled in from reference TRBV19 and TRBJ1-1): DGGITQSPKYLFRKEGQNVTLSCEQNLNHDAMYWYRQDPGQGLRLIYYSQIVNDFQKGDIAEGYSVSREKKESFPLTVTSAQKNPTAFYLCASTPDGGNTEAFFGQGTRLTVV.

The CDR3 bases are TGTGCCAGCAGCTTAGGACAGTATAGCGGGAGGAGTGACGGGGAGCTGTTTTTT. The encoded protein is CASSLGQYSGRSDGELFF. V gene TRBV7-9 combines with J gene TRBJ2-2; 10 bases map to TRBD2. V shed 1 base and J 7 bases; nucleotides not matched to a gene: 12. CDR3 length: 18 residues. CDR1 is SEHNR and CDR2 is FQNEAQ in the germline V gene (reference sequence).

This clone was detected once. The chain has TRBV4-3 and TRBJ1-4, with D uncertain. Germline assignment: CDR1 LGHNA and CDR2 YSLEER. This CDR3 contains 15 residues. V was trimmed by 0 bases and J by 4 bases, leaving 9 bases between them. CDR3 sequence: CASSQDTNHNEKLFF. DNA of the CDR3: TGCGCCAGCAGCCAAGATACTAACCATAATGAAAAACTGTTTTTT.

The chain couples TRBV6-1 to TRBJ1-5; D possibly corresponds to TRBD1 (6 bases). This CDR3 region has 15 residues. With 2 bases removed from V and 6 bases from J, the gap between germline ends came to 14 bases. Germline assignment: CDR1 MNHNS and CDR2 SASEGT. The CDR3 sequence: CASSEFGQGSQPQHF. The CDR3 DNA sequence: TGTGCCAGCAGTGAATTCGGGCAGGGGAGTCAGCCCCAGCATTTT.

The chain links TRBV7-2 to TRBJ1-3; weak D call: TRBD1 (6 bases). Germline V gene lookup returns CDR1 SGHTA and CDR2 FQGNSA. CDR3 size: 15 residues. Deletions cut 5 bases from V and 4 bases from J, with 15 bases between. CDR3 region: CASSPGGGRGNTIYF. The CDR3 DNA reads as TGTGCCAGCAGCCCCGGGGGGGGGCGGGGAAACACCATATATTTT.

The rearrangement uses TRBV10-3 and TRBJ1-2, with 8 bases identical to TRBD1. Per the germline V gene, CDR1 is ENHRY and CDR2 is SYGVKD. J gave up 8 bases and V 3 bases, and 11 bases lay outside the gene matches. CDR3 length: 15 amino acids. This chain's CDR3 is CAISDLGQGGFGYTF. The CDR3 region has the DNA TGTGCCATCAGTGACCTAGGACAGGGAGGGTTCGGCTACACCTTC.

This clone was counted only a few times. The chain is built from TRBV12-3 or TRBV12-4 and TRBJ1-1; D is undetermined. Trimming removed 3 bases at V and 4 bases at J, with 6 bases between. The CDR3 has 12 amino acids. CDR3 bases: TGTGCCAGCAGTTTCCCGGGCACTGAAGCTTTCTTT. Amino acids: CASSFPGTEAFF.

The chain is built from TRBV9 and TRBJ1-1; D perhaps matches TRBD1 (5 bases). V was trimmed by 3 bases and J by 0 bases, leaving 18 bases between them. The CDR3 is 17 amino acids. Per the germline V gene, CDR1 is SGDLS and CDR2 is YYNGEE. DNA of the CDR3: TGTGCCAGCAGCGGTGGTTCAGGGTCGCCGATGAACACTGAAGCTTTCTTT. Protein product: CASSGGSGSPMNTEAFF.

This sequence joins TRBV6-6 and TRBJ1-2; 12 bases are a match to TRBD1. V trimming: 5 bases; J trimming: 7 bases; junction bases outside the gene matches: 2. The CDR3 runs to 13 residues. Germline CDR1 and CDR2: MNHNY and SVGAGI (reference sequence). CDR3 sequence: CASSGTGGGGYTF. The CDR3 nucleotides read TGTGCCAGCAGTGGGACAGGGGGCGGTGGCTACACCTTC.

This clone was detected once. This CDR3 reads CASSPAPTRDSPLHF. The CDR3 DNA is TGTGCCAGCTCACCGGCGCCGACTAGGGATTCACCCCTCCACTTT. The chain uses TRBV18 and TRBJ1-6; the D is unclear. This CDR3 region has 15 residues. Germline assignment: CDR1 KGHSH and CDR2 LQKENI. V lost 3 bases to trimming and J lost 8 bases, with 14 bases between them. The full variable domain, in which reference TRBV18 and TRBJ1-6 provide the parts outside the CDR3, is NAGVMQNPRHLVRRRGQEARLRCSPMKGHSHVYWYRQLPEEGLKFMVYLQKENIIDESGMPKERFSAEFPKEGPSILRIQQVVRGDSAAYFCASSPAPTRDSPLHFGNGTRLTVT.

This clone has a handful of counts. This chain connects TRBV19 to TRBJ1-2, with D unclear. Germline loops: CDR1 LNHDA, CDR2 SQIVND (reference sequence). V was pared by 6 bases and J by 2 bases, with 10 bases between. The CDR3 spans 13 residues. CDR3 DNA: TGTGCCAGTAGCAGCGACGTAAACTATGGCTACACCTTC. This codes for CASSSDVNYGYTF.

This clone appeared a few times. The chain recombines TRBV6-5 with TRBJ1-5; no firm D call. The germline V gene has CDR1 MNHEY and CDR2 SVGAGI. The V gene lost 7 bases and the J gene lost 6 bases, with 10 bases spanning the gap. The CDR3 spans 12 residues. CDR3 coding DNA: TGTGCCAGCAAATTCCCGGGTCAGCCCCAGCATTTT. Amino acid sequence: CASKFPGQPQHF.

The CDR3 nucleotides read TGTGCCAGCTCACCCGGACAGCACCCAGAGACCCAGTACTTC. It yields the protein CASSPGQHPETQYF. V gene TRBV18 combines with J gene TRBJ2-5; D perhaps matches TRBD1 (6 bases). The CDR3 is 14 amino acids. V dropped 3 bases and J dropped 4 bases, with 12 bases sitting between them. In germline, CDR1 is KGHSH, CDR2 LQKENI.

The rearrangement links TRBV7-8 to TRBJ1-2, with 10 bases identical to TRBD1. Germline V gene lookup returns CDR1 SGHVS and CDR2 FQNEAQ. There are 14 residues in the CDR3. J gave up 5 bases and V 5 bases, and 5 bases lay outside the gene matches. CDR3: CASSRTGGIYGYTF. The CDR3 region has the DNA TGTGCCAGCAGCCGGACAGGGGGAATTTATGGCTACACCTTC.

The V gene is TRBV3-1 (or the pseudogene TRBV3-2), the J gene TRBJ2-5; tentatively, D is TRBD2 (5 bases). This CDR3 is 16 amino acids long. V shed 6 bases and J shed 4 bases, with 21 bases lying between them. Germline CDR1 LGHDT, CDR2 YNNKEL (reference sequence). The CDR3 DNA reads as TGTGCCAGCAGTCAGCGGAGCGGAGGTAACGTAGAGACCCAGTACTTC. As protein: CASSQRSGGNVETQYF.

The chain couples TRBV4-3 to TRBJ2-1; 10 bases agree with TRBD2. V lost 4 bases and J lost 5; bases outside the gene matches: 14. The CDR3 runs to 18 residues. Looked up from germline, CDR1 is LGHNA and CDR2 is YSLEER. The DNA for the CDR3 is TGCGCCAGCAGCCTAGAGGCTAGCGGGAGCAGGCCCCACAATGAGCAGTTCTTC. Translated: CASSLEASGSRPHNEQFF.

The chain's CDR3 is CASSNRGSGDYEQYF. CDR3 DNA sequence: TGTGCCAGCAGTAATCGGGGTAGCGGGGACTACGAGCAGTACTTC. V is TRBV6-2 or TRBV6-3 and J is TRBJ2-7, with 8 nucleotides matching TRBD2. The germline V gene has CDR1 MNHEY and CDR2 SVGEGT. The J segment lost 3 bases and the V segment lost 5 bases, leaving 9 bases of the junction unmatched. This CDR3 is 15 amino acids long.

This clone was seen once. The chain couples TRBV7-2 to TRBJ1-4; D might be TRBD1 (6 bases). Trimming took off 3 bases at V and 4 bases at J, with 6 bases between the two ends. The CDR3 loop spans 13 amino acids. Looked up from germline, CDR1 is SGHTA and CDR2 is FQGNSA. Here the CDR3 reads CASSFRGNEKLFF. The CDR3 region has the DNA TGTGCCAGCAGCTTCAGGGGTAATGAAAAACTGTTTTTT.